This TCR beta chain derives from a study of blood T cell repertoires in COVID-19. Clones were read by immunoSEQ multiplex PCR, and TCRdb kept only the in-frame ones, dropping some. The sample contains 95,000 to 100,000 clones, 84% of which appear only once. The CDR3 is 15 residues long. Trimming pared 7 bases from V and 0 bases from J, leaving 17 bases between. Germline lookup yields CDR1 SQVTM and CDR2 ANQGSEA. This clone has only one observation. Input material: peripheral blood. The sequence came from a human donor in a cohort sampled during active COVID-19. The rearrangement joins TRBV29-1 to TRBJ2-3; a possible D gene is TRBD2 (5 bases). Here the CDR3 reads CSAEGLFSSTDTQYF. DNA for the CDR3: TGCAGCGCCGAGGGCCTGTTTTCTAGCACAGATACGCAGTATTTT.